Below, one TCR beta chain is given with its context. This clone was detected only once. It lacks a known antigen. Base quality data are lacking; no much larger clone is found one base away. The data were taken from a study of blood T cell repertoires in COVID-19 (TCRdb year 2020). Describing the broader study: The collaborator samples originated in the United States, Italy and Spain and spanned the acute and convalescent phases of COVID-19. The repertoires were released in a freely available public database meant as a resource for research on the immune response to SARS-CoV-2. The prospective study material was composed of cDNA or gDNA derived from T cells, B-cell-depleted T cells, or PBMCs. Deeply sampled blood TCRbeta repertoires from subjects exposed to, actively infected with, or recovered from COVID-19 were included in the dataset. Nearly every sample came with metadata listing a de-identified subject ID, COVID-19 status, age in years and sex. Where HLA class I and class II types were available, the types were taken from metadata supplied by the sample provider, not from assay-based typing. The samples were drawn from the first 160 participants of the ongoing ImmuneRACE study and from roughly 1,300 subjects provided by 6 global collaborators. What the work shows at the level of the full study, not this receptor alone: How much clinical and demographic metadata was included differed by source and by participant, and the metadata was provided uncurated.

At one collaborating source in Seattle, patients were enrolled during active infection and were followed longitudinally through the course of disease. Whole blood was collected in K2EDTA tubes by collaborating institutions according to the institutions' own protocols. For TCRbeta analysis, collaborators shipped samples in one of three forms: frozen whole blood, isolated PBMCs, or DNA extracted from either of those sample types. The germline V gene provides CDR1 MDHEN and CDR2 SYDVKM. The germline V and J ends show losses of 5 bases and 2 bases respectively, and no gene match explains 7 bases of the junction. The CDR3 spans 16 residues, from the cysteine through the phenylalanine. Just the 48-base CDR3 DNA is kept, in frame starting at base 1. TCRbeta CDR3 regions were amplified from genomic DNA using the immunoSEQ Assay, a bias-controlled multiplex PCR. As for how the authors treated the data: Nucleated cell counts per sample were estimated from amplification of reference gene primers within the assay. To quantify the absolute abundance of each unique TCRbeta CDR3 rearrangement, sequence reads were collapsed and filtered. For each sample, productive Simpson clonality was calculated as the square root of Simpson's diversity index across productive rearrangements. TCRdb limited this immuneACCESS table to in-frame rearrangements with V and J called. A share of clones is missing; checked studies link under half to unresolved V genes, and the rest is unexplained. V, J and clone size are those of that table, while D and trimming were read from the DNA. The sample table shows fewer than 350,000 clones, and about 86% are seen once. The ten largest account for approximately 12% of the sample.

Sequenced sample: peripheral blood. The chain is encoded by TRBV28 joined to TRBJ2-3; 10 central bases correspond to TRBD2. The sequence was obtained from a woman aged 25 to 39 with COVID-19, enrolled during active disease. The nucleotide sequence reads TGTGCCAGCAGTAGAGGACTAGCGGCGCCCACAGATACGCAGTATTTT. Translated, this gives CASSRGLAAPTDTQYF.